This T cell receptor (beta chain) is drawn from a study of blood T cell repertoires in COVID-19 (dated by TCRdb to about 2020). Describing the broader study: Samples covering the acute and convalescent phases of COVID-19 were provided by collaborators in the United States, Italy and Spain. The samples were drawn from the first 160 participants of the ongoing ImmuneRACE study and from about 1,200 subjects provided by 6 global collaborators. A de-identified subject ID, COVID-19 status, age in years and sex were almost always included in the sample metadata. The repertoires were made available in a free public database intended to serve as a resource for research on the immune response to SARS-CoV-2. Subjects who had been exposed to COVID-19, were actively infected with it, or had recovered from it provided the deeply sampled blood TCRbeta repertoires that made up the dataset. Where HLA class I and class II types were available, the types were taken from metadata supplied by the sample provider, not from assay-based typing. The material from the prospective study consisted of cDNA or gDNA derived from T cells, B-cell-depleted T cells, or PBMCs. Study-wide conclusions, independent of this receptor: The quantity of clinical and demographic metadata differed by source and by participant and was supplied without curation.

At one collaborating source in Seattle, patients were enrolled during active infection and were followed longitudinally through the course of disease. Whole blood was collected in K2EDTA tubes by collaborating institutions according to the institutions' own protocols. For TCRbeta analysis, collaborators shipped samples in one of three forms: frozen whole blood, isolated PBMCs, or DNA extracted from either of those sample types. The CDR3 runs 12 amino acids, cysteine and phenylalanine included. This entry keeps only the CDR3 DNA: 36 bases, framed from base 1. Via the germline V gene, CDR1 is SQVTM and CDR2 ANQGSEA. After removal of 6 bases from V and 1 base from J, the junction retains 2 bases not matched to a gene. To note about this clone: What antigen it recognizes has not been identified. Base qualities are missing; no much larger clone stands one base away.

The immunoSEQ Assay, a bias-controlled multiplex PCR, was used to amplify TCRbeta CDR3 regions from genomic DNA. Under the source paper's analysis protocol: Nucleated cell counts per sample were estimated from amplification of reference gene primers within the assay. To quantify the absolute abundance of each unique TCRbeta CDR3 rearrangement, sequence reads were collapsed and filtered. Productive Simpson clonality was computed per sample as the square root of Simpson's diversity index over productive rearrangements. This is the immuneACCESS table as TCRdb keeps it, with only in-frame sequences that have V and J called. A part of the clones is gone; compared with another copy, unresolved V genes explain less than half, and the rest is unexplained. V, J and clone size reflect that table, while D and trimming were determined from the DNA. Within this sample are about 320,000 clones, with about 87% of them counted one time only. Of the sample, 1.5% to 2% is held by the ten largest clones.

This receptor was taken from a woman in her twenties or thirties with COVID-19, enrolled during active disease. Sequencing was performed on peripheral blood. The V and J segments used are TRBV29-1 and TRBJ1-1; a stretch of 7 junction bases matches TRBD1. The bases are TGCAGCGTAGACAGGGAGAACACTGAAGCTTTCTTT. It is translated as CSVDRENTEAFF.